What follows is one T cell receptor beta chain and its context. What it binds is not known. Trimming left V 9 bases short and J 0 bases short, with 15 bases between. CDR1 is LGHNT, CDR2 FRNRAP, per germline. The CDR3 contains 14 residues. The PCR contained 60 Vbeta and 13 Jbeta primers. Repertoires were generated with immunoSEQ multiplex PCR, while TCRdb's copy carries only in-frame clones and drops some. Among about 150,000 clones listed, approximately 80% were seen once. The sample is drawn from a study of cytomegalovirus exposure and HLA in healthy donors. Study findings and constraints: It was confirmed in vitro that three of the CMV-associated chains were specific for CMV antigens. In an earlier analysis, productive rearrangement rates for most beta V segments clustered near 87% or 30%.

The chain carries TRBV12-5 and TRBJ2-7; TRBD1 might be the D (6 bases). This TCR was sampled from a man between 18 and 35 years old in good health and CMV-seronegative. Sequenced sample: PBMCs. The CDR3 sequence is CASQNQGSSYEQYF. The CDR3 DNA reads TGTGCTAGCCAGAACCAGGGGTCCTCCTACGAGCAGTACTTC.